This TCR beta chain was captured in a study of cytomegalovirus exposure and HLA in healthy donors. Turning to the study itself: Most genotyped donors, around four fifths of some 400, had Caucasian-associated genetic ancestry.

Primers for the PCR totalled 60 Vbeta and 13 Jbeta. The assay was immunoSEQ multiplex PCR, and TCRdb's table has in-frame clones only and misses some. The table lists approximately 200,000 clones, 70% to 80% of them singletons. Study results and limitations: Earlier results showed most TCR beta V segments being productive about 87% or about 30% of the time. As immune exposure information, only CMV serostatus was available.

V dropped 1 base and J dropped 6 bases, with 12 bases sitting between them. This CDR3 is 15 amino acids long. The V gene's germline CDR1 is SGHVS and CDR2 FNYEAQ. For this clone: Antigen specificity is unknown.

This chain uses TRBV7-6 with TRBJ2-2, with D maybe TRBD1 (5 bases). Sequencing was done on a sample of PBMCs. The TCR comes from a man in his forties in good health and CMV-seronegative. The CDR3 DNA sequence: TGTGCCAGCAGCTTAGACCCAGGGAATGCCGGGGAGCTGTTTTTT. Translated: CASSLDPGNAGELFF.